The 3 T cell receptor beta chains given below trace back to one sample, sequenced in a study of T-cell memory formation after mild COVID-19 (dated by TCRdb to the early 2020s). The library was generated by 5' RACE. Sequenced using an Illumina NovaSeq 6000. TCRdb passed the public sequencing reads through fastp at Q25 and MiXCR, retaining productive beta sequences. Records with the same CDR3 protein are collapsed into one entry carrying the most frequent genes and DNA. Here the sample has some 250,000 distinct CDR3 sequences; more than 15% occur a single time. The leading ten clones occupy more than 20% of the sample. The sequencing input was PBMCs or a T cell subset sorted from them (not recorded which). Every receptor here comes from a man aged 18 to 29 who had mild COVID-19 (a few samples of this study predate the infection). The sample titles of this study are shuffled in the database, so cell type and time point are left out; the donor was told from shared clones.

The chain links TRBV11-2 to TRBJ2-7, with D hard to call. V lost 6 bases and J lost 7, with 13 bases in between. The CDR3 has 12 amino acids. CDR1 SGHAT and CDR2 FQNNGV come from the germline V gene. The CDR3 DNA follows: TGTGCCAGCAGGGATTGGGCTGAAGAGCAGTACGTC. This encodes CASRDWAEEQYV.

This clonotype was detected only a few times. This chain joins TRBV3-1 and TRBJ2-5; D is uncertain. The V and J ends lost 2 bases and 2 bases respectively, with 12 bases between them. CDR1 and CDR2 (germline): LGHDT, YNNKEL (reference sequence). The CDR3 has 15 amino acids. CDR3 amino acids: CASSQPVSQQETQYF. The CDR3 nucleotides read TGTGCCAGCAGCCAACCCGTTTCCCAGCAAGAGACCCAGTACTTC.

This clonotype was seen more than once but under ten times. The V and J genes are TRBV12-3 or TRBV12-4 and TRBJ1-1; unclear D gene. V was pared by 7 bases and J by 4 bases, with 13 bases between. The CDR3 is made up of 13 amino acids. CDR3 loop: CASNSWVGTEAFF. In nucleotides, the CDR3 is TGTGCCAGCAATTCTTGGGTGGGCACTGAAGCTTTCTTT.